This T cell receptor (beta chain) was retrieved from a study of CD8+CD57+ T cells in acquired aplastic anemia. J was trimmed by 1 base and V by 2 bases; bases with no gene match: 8. Germline CDR1 reads GTSNPN; CDR2 reads SVGIG (reference sequence). The CDR3 runs 18 residues. Template material for TCR beta VDJ and CDR3 profiling consisted of genomic DNA. TCRdb processed the reads anew with MiXCR; each CDR3 protein has one entry. The table lists about 160,000 distinct CDR3 sequences, 47% of them singletons, with roughly 3.1% in the top ten. Flow cytometry had shown expanded CD8+CD57+ cells in the patients chosen for sequencing.

The rearrangement joins TRBV30 to TRBJ2-2; TRBD2 agrees at 12 bases. This TCR came from a human donor with aplastic anemia. The material sequenced was sorted CD4+, CD8+, or CD8+CD57+ T cells (not recorded which) from PBMCs. CDR3 sequence reads: CAWSPRLAGGMNTGELFF. CDR3 DNA sequence: TGTGCCTGGAGTCCGAGGCTAGCGGGAGGGATGAACACCGGGGAGCTGTTTTTT.